This T cell receptor (beta chain) was documented in a study of blood T cell repertoires in COVID-19. Study overall: The samples span acute and convalescent COVID-19 from the United States, Italy and Spain.

This clone has more than one count but fewer than ten. The method was immunoSEQ multiplex PCR; TCRdb's version includes in-frame clones alone and lacks a portion of them. The data show around 380,000 clones, with about 89% seen just once and 1% to 1.5% held by the top ten. In terms of age and location, participants ranged from roughly 18 to 95 years and lived in about 25 US areas. Two negative PCRs, clearance, or symptom resolution had been documented for recovered Cohort 3 donors. The ends were cut back, 2 bases at V and 0 bases at J, with 16 bases in the middle. Germline loops: CDR1 LGHNA, CDR2 YSLEER. The CDR3 is made up of 17 amino acids.

The TCR sequence derives from a man aged 25 to 40 who had recovered from COVID-19. The chain recombines TRBV4-3 with TRBJ1-2; weak D call: TRBD1 (5 bases). The sequenced material came from PBMCs or T cells enriched from blood (not recorded which). For the CDR3, the DNA is TGCGCCAGCAGCCAAAATCCTTCCGGGGGATCTAACTATGGCTACACCTTC. Amino acids: CASSQNPSGGSNYGYTF.